The text below deals with one T cell receptor (beta chain). With 3 bases removed from V and 3 bases from J, the gap between germline ends came to 14 bases. The germline gives CDR1 MGHDK, CDR2 SYGVNS. CDR3 length: 15 amino acids. This specimen comes from a study of OX40 agonist ivuxolimab in advanced cancers. The method was immunoSEQ multiplex PCR; TCRdb's version includes in-frame clones alone and lacks a portion of them. Of 50,000 to 80,000 clones listed, 70% to 90% are singletons. The origin of this receptor is an adult with an advanced solid tumor such as melanoma, head and neck, liver or kidney cancer. The sequenced sample was CD4+ or CD8+ T cells sorted from blood, obtained in a trial of the OX40 agonist ivuxolimab. The chain employs TRBV25-1 and TRBJ1-2; D unresolved. The CDR3 DNA sequence: TGTGCCAGCAGTGATGACGGATTAGCTGACTATGGCTACACCTTC. Amino acid sequence: CASSDDGLADYGYTF.